This T cell receptor (beta chain) was identified in a study of T cells in Graves' hyperthyroidism and ophthalmopathy. A remark on this clonotype: Its antigen remains unknown.

Each person with ophthalmopathy scored at least 3 on the Clinical Activity Score, reached NOSPECS grade 4 or higher, and had been ill under 3 months. Uncontrolled infection, other autoimmune disease, pregnancy or lactation led to exclusion. Thyroid ultrasound and orbital computed tomography, with clinical symptoms and serum thyroxine and TRAb, informed diagnoses. Amplified regions were TCR beta CDR3 sequences from RNA transcripts. The study used the HTBI primer set for a first-round RT-PCR of the TCR CDR3. MiXCR, applied by TCRdb to the multiplex PCR reads, yields one record per CDR3 protein. The table lists 600,000 to 650,000 distinct CDR3 sequences, 20% to 25% of them singletons, with 34% in the top ten. Findings of the study overall: Ophthalmopathy was model-predicted a median about 6.7 months pre-onset.

Sequencing was carried out using blood. The origin of this receptor is a young man with Graves' ophthalmopathy.

The CDR3 region is CATSPRSSYNEQFF. CDR3 DNA sequence: TGTGCCACCAGTCCTAGAAGCTCCTACAATGAGCAGTTCTTC. V is TRBV24-1 and J is TRBJ2-1, with D hard to call. Per the germline V gene, CDR1 is KGHDR and CDR2 is SFDVKD. The CDR3 has 14 residues. V lost 6 bases and J lost 0, with 8 bases in between.